A selection of T cell receptor beta chains follows, all from one sample in a study of shared T cell receptors in the human thymus. Profiled with immunoSEQ multiplex PCR; TCRdb holds only in-frame clones, not every one. Counted here are hundreds of thousands of clones, around 78% occurring once; the ten biggest clones make up more than 0.01%. These data are also associated with another study on human thymus T cells.

The source material was thymocytes. These receptors were collected from a boy in the first two years of life with a congenital heart defect. The CDR3 runs from the conserved cysteine through the conserved F or W.

TRBV7-9	CASRGRQGAASEQYF
TRBV27	CATSGAYGYTF
TRBV21-1	CASSRRTSGRLGTGELFF
TRBV5-1	CASSLDGRDTANTDTQYF
TRBV6-1	CASSRGFGPDTQYF
TRBV28	CASSLGGGKPGNTIYF
TRBV28	CASSSRPGRASKNIQYF
TRBV14	CASSQVGGPSYEQYF
TRBV2	CASSRPGPGREYEQFF
TRBV7-3	CASRLGPMHTEAFF
TRBV19	CASSIGVPGRFYEQYF
TRBV23-1	CASMREGEIGGWREEQFF
TRBV5-1	CASSLGGSGGSYNEQFF
TRBV5-5	CASSLETGIATNEKLFF
TRBV5-1	CASSLAGVQYEQYF
TRBV4-1	CASSQDRRHSNYGYTF
TRBV10-3	CAMGGTEKEANYGYTF
TRBV5-1	CASSPGTRTDTQYF
TRBV28	CASSLGGYEQYF
TRBV4-3	CASSQSGTGGYNEQFF
TRBV11-2	CASSFSDRGRLGSYEQYF
TRBV19	CASSGTSGYSSYNEQFF
TRBV29-1	CSVRTGGIANEKLFF
TRBV5-6	CASSSGTGGNTIYF
TRBV10-3	CAISEGPPGLAGAGEQFF
TRBV7-2	CASSLKGAGAGELFF
TRBV6-6	CASSPPRRGPGELFF
TRBV4-1	CASSQRLAGALNNEQYF
TRBV6-5	CASSYARDRANTIYF